Below, 19 T cell receptor beta chains from the same sample are listed, as sequenced in a study of early T cells in non-severe SARS-CoV-2 infection. TCRdb recomputed calls from the 5' RACE reads with MiXCR, one row per CDR3 protein. The sample comprises 40,000 to 45,000 distinct CDR3 sequences, 12% of which are singletons, and about a sixth rests with the top ten. Sequences were obtained from whole blood. These receptors originate from an adult who was a healthcare worker with PCR-confirmed SARS-CoV-2 infection or an uninfected control (not recorded which).

J is TRBJ1-3 and V is TRBV20-1; D gene ambiguous. This CDR3 spans 13 amino acids. CDR1 DFQATT and CDR2 SNEGSKA come from the germline V gene (reference sequence). V was cut by 4 bases and J by 3 bases, with 10 bases left in between. CDR3 DNA: TGCAGTGCTAAACAGACAAGTGGAAACACCATATATTTT. Translation gives CSAKQTSGNTIYF.

This clonotype was picked up a small number of times. The gene calls are TRBV7-9 and TRBJ1-1; D may be TRBD1 (5 bases). From germline, CDR1 is SEHNR and CDR2 FQNEAQ (reference sequence). CDR3 size: 20 residues. V was pared by 0 bases and J by 3 bases, with 26 bases between. The CDR3 DNA is TGTGCCAGCAGCTTAGCTCACTTAGACTCAGGGTTTCTTAAGGACACTGAAGCTTTCTTT. It encodes CASSLAHLDSGFLKDTEAFF.

In this sample, this clonotype turned up a few times. V and J are TRBV7-9 and TRBJ2-7, with 9 bases that match TRBD1. Germline assignment: CDR1 SEHNR and CDR2 FQNEAQ (reference sequence). V trimming: 5 bases; J trimming: 5 bases; junction bases outside the gene matches: 16. The CDR3 contains 17 residues. The CDR3 reads CASSPRFSGTGKNEQYF. CDR3 nucleotide sequence: TGTGCCAGCAGCCCAAGGTTCTCCGGGACAGGGAAGAACGAGCAGTACTTC.

This clonotype was counted many times. The V call is TRBV6-6, the J call TRBJ1-5; 8 bases are shared with TRBD1. This CDR3 has 16 amino acids. Germline CDR1 reads MNHNY; CDR2 reads SVGAGI (reference sequence). V shed 6 bases, J shed 1 base, and the junction held 8 bases outside the gene matches. As DNA, the CDR3 is TGTGCCAGCAGAAAGACAGGGGCCTTGAGCAATCAGCCCCAGCATTTT. Translation gives CASRKTGALSNQPQHF.

This clonotype occurred many times. The chain is built from TRBV6-2 or TRBV6-3 and TRBJ2-7; TRBD2 agrees at 9 bases. This CDR3 has 16 residues. The germline V gene encodes CDR1 MNHEY and CDR2 SVGEGT. Trimming removed 6 bases from V and 6 bases from J; junction bases left unmatched: 15. CDR3 amino acids: CASRMYVTSGSIEQYF. CDR3 DNA sequence: TGTGCCAGCAGGATGTATGTGACTAGCGGCTCGATCGAGCAGTACTTC.

This clonotype was counted only a few times. The CDR3 sequence: CASSSTLAGGSYEQYF. The CDR3 DNA is TGCGCCAGCAGCTCCACACTAGCGGGGGGATCCTACGAGCAGTACTTC. V usage is TRBV5-1 and J usage is TRBJ2-7, with 12 nucleotides matching TRBD2. Unmatched junction bases numbered 5, after V lost 3 bases and J lost 1 base. CDR1 SGHRS and CDR2 YFSETQ come from the germline V gene. The CDR3 sequence is 16 residues long. Full variable domain (outside the CDR3, taken from reference TRBV5-1 and TRBJ2-7): KAGVTQTPRYLIKTRGQQVTLSCSPISGHRSVSWYQQTPGQGLQFLFEYFSETQRNKGNFPGRFSGRQFSNSRSEMNVSTLELGDSALYLCASSSTLAGGSYEQYFGPGTRLTVT.

This clonotype was counted a few times. The J gene is TRBJ1-2, the V gene TRBV28; no definite D call. Trimming left V 6 bases short and J 0 bases short, with 14 bases between. Germline CDR1 is MDHEN and CDR2 is SYDVKM. This CDR3 has 15 amino acids. CDR3 sequence reads: CASSPGKGSNYGYTF. Here the CDR3 DNA reads TGTGCCAGCAGCCCCGGCAAGGGCTCTAACTATGGCTACACCTTC.

This clonotype came up many times. This sequence joins TRBV12-3 or TRBV12-4 and TRBJ1-5, with D perhaps TRBD1 (5 bases). Trimming took off 5 bases at V and 0 bases at J, with 8 bases between the two ends. This CDR3 has 14 amino acids. The CDR3 DNA reads TGTGCCAGCAGTCCTGACAGTAGCAATCAGCCCCAGCATTTT. This sequence encodes CASSPDSSNQPQHF.

This clonotype occurred many times. The V and J genes are TRBV29-1 and TRBJ1-5; TRBD1 matches at 8 bases. This CDR3 is built from 14 residues. Germline V lookup: CDR1 SQVTM, CDR2 ANQGSEA. V was pared by 6 bases and J by 7 bases, with 11 bases of the junction left unmatched. CDR3 sequence: CSVAQGASNQPQHF. CDR3 DNA sequence: TGCAGCGTAGCTCAGGGGGCGAGTAACCAGCCCCAGCATTTT.

This clonotype was picked up many times. CDR3 sequence: CASSLVGAADLSSGNTIYF. The CDR3 coding sequence is TGTGCCAGCAGCTTAGTGGGTGCGGCAGACTTAAGCTCTGGAAACACCATATATTTT. The chain is built from TRBV7-8 and TRBJ1-3; no clear D. Germline V lookup: CDR1 SGHVS, CDR2 FQNEAQ. The CDR3 consists of 19 residues. Trimming removed 1 base at V and 0 bases at J, with 19 bases between.

A few counts support this clonotype. The chain joins TRBV4-1 to TRBJ2-5; 7 positions agree with TRBD2. Germline lookup yields CDR1 MGHRA and CDR2 YSYEKL. The CDR3 covers 16 residues. J lost 2 bases, V lost 1 base, and 7 bases had no gene match. Here the CDR3 reads CASSQAPGEGQETQYF. The CDR3 DNA follows: TGCGCCAGCAGCCAAGCACCCGGGGAGGGACAAGAGACCCAGTACTTC.

The chain links TRBV10-3 to TRBJ2-2; no clear D gene. V lost 2 bases, J lost 5 bases, and 6 bases lay in between. From germline, CDR1 is ENHRY and CDR2 SYGVKD. The CDR3 runs 13 residues. CDR3 DNA sequence: TGTGCCATCAGTGAGACAGCAACCGGGGAGCTGTTTTTT. Its translation is CAISETATGELFF.

This clonotype has ten or more counts. This chain links TRBV7-2 with TRBJ2-3; 9 nucleotides align to TRBD1. The CDR3 is 14 residues long. The germline V gene has CDR1 SGHTA and CDR2 FQGNSA. V was clipped by 5 bases and J by 5 bases; unmatched bases: 5. The CDR3 reads CASSRQGVRDTQYF. DNA of the CDR3: TGTGCCAGCAGCCGACAGGGGGTTCGAGATACGCAGTATTTT.

Regarding this clonotype: Being one base from a much bigger clone, this may be a read error. The rearrangement uses TRBV10-2 and TRBJ1-1, with D hard to call. Germline CDR1 reads WSHSY; CDR2 reads SAAADI. CDR3 length: 17 residues. CDR3 in amino acids: CARSDSPTSIADTEAFF. CDR3 bases: TGCGCCCGCAGTGATTCCCCGACCTCAATAGCGGACACTGAAGCTTTCTTT.

The gene calls are TRBV7-6 and TRBJ2-7, with 7 positions matching TRBD1. Trimming took 5 bases from V and 5 from J; bases not matched to a gene: 6. This CDR3 comprises 13 residues. The V gene's germline CDR1 is SGHVS and CDR2 FNYEAQ. CDR3 bases: TGTGCCAGCAGCAAGGACAGGCGAAACGAGCAGTACTTC. Residues: CASSKDRRNEQYF.

This clonotype was detected a few times. The V gene is TRBV4-1, the J gene TRBJ1-2; TRBD1 might be the D (6 bases). Between the trimmed V and J ends, which lost 3 bases and 6 bases, there was a span of 17 bases. The CDR3 runs 15 residues. Germline V gives CDR1 MGHRA, CDR2 YSYEKL. CDR3 bases: TGCGCCAGCAGCCACTATGCAGGGGATCTAAATGGCTACACCTTC. Translated, it gives CASSHYAGDLNGYTF.

There are a few counts of this clonotype. The chain couples TRBV6-2 or TRBV6-3 to TRBJ2-1; 12 nucleotides agree with TRBD2. Unmatched junction bases numbered 8, after V lost 8 bases and J lost 3 bases. The length of the CDR3 is 16 residues. Germline V CDR1 and CDR2: MNHEY, SVGEGT. The CDR3 region has the DNA TGTGCCAGCTCCTTAGAGACTAGCGGGGGCTACAATGAGCAGTTCTTC. It translates to CASSLETSGGYNEQFF.

The rearrangement joins TRBV2 to TRBJ1-1, with D hard to call. The CDR3 length is 13 residues. Trimming stripped 3 bases from V and 3 bases from J, with 8 bases between. The germline CDR1 and CDR2 sequences are SNHLY and FYNNEI. As DNA, the CDR3 is TGTGCCAGCAGTGACAGCCTATACACTGAAGCTTTCTTT. Protein: CASSDSLYTEAFF.

This clonotype was seen only a few times. At one boundary the junction diverges from the germline segment, which might be a read error. The chain recombines TRBV6-6 with TRBJ2-5; D might be TRBD2 (6 bases). Germline-derived CDR1 and CDR2 are MNHNY and SVGAGI (reference sequence). The CDR3 has 16 amino acids. The CDR3 reads CASSSTRDSLKEAQYF. The CDR3 nucleotides read TGTGCCAGCAGTTCGACCCGGGACTCCTTGAAAGAGGCCCAGTACTTC.